This T cell receptor (beta chain) was profiled in a study of T cell responses to AZD1222 COVID-19 vaccine. Whole-study findings and limits: The study identified only 6 or 7 AZD1222 recipients as seropositive at baseline. Close to half of spike-specific TCRs reportedly recognize unmutated variant regions. White British ancestry dominated among donors, who included more females, and clonal diversity was possibly underestimated.

Measured with immunoSEQ multiplex PCR; TCRdb has only the in-frame clones, and not every one. Here the sample spans around 270,000 clones, around 93% being singletons. CDR1 SGHRS and CDR2 YFSETQ come from the germline V gene. V lost 1 base and J 2 bases, leaving 8 bases between the germline ends. This CDR3 region has 14 residues. A note on this clone: Its antigen is undetermined.

This sequence was found in an adult who received the AZD1222 COVID-19 vaccine. The material was peripheral blood, obtained 28 days after the second AZD1222 dose. This chain joins TRBV5-1 and TRBJ2-3; no reliable D call. CDR3 nucleotide sequence: TGCGCCAGCAGCTTGATGTCTGACACAGATACGCAGTATTTT. It translates to CASSLMSDTDTQYF.